The T cell receptor (beta chain) under discussion was sequenced for a study of blood T cell repertoires in COVID-19. Study details: The United States, Italy and Spain provided the acute and convalescent COVID-19 samples. Sources were T cells, B-cell-depleted T cells, or PBMCs; the material itself was cDNA or gDNA.

V lost 4 bases, J lost 2 bases, and 5 bases stayed unmatched. The CDR3 is made up of 16 amino acids. Germline CDR1 and CDR2: SGHNT and YYREEE (reference sequence). In the authors' workflow: Reference gene primer amplification gave nucleated cell count estimates. Repertoires were generated with immunoSEQ multiplex PCR, while TCRdb's copy carries only in-frame clones and drops some. V and J calls and clone size are as listed in that table; D and trimming were resolved from the DNA. The profile shows over 250,000 clones, 90% of them singletons. Which cohort a participant joined came from the clinical history participants gave.

The chain carries TRBV5-4 and TRBJ2-6; 8 bases are a match to TRBD1. This clonotype was obtained from a woman in her 30s who had recovered from COVID-19. Specimen: PBMCs or T cells enriched from blood (not recorded which). The CDR3 sequence is CASSPGGFAGANVLTF. For the CDR3, the DNA is TGTGCCAGCAGCCCAGGGGGCTTCGCTGGGGCCAACGTCCTGACTTTC.